These 4 T cell receptor beta chains share one sample of origin, sequenced in a study of T cell responses to AZD1222 COVID-19 vaccine. Assay used: immunoSEQ multiplex PCR; TCRdb lists only in-frame clones, some missing. The sample yields around 200,000 clones, approximately 91% seen once. The source material was peripheral blood, sampled on day 0 of AZD1222 vaccination. These receptors all come from an adult in good health.

V and J are TRBV3-1 (or the pseudogene TRBV3-2) and TRBJ1-5; D gene unclear. Trimming took off 5 bases at V and 1 base at J, with 9 bases between the two ends. Germline lookup yields CDR1 LGHDT and CDR2 YNNKEL (reference sequence). CDR3 size: 14 residues. The CDR3: CASSGESSNQPQHF. DNA for the CDR3: TGTGCCAGCAGCGGGGAATCGAGCAATCAGCCCCAGCATTTT.

As DNA, the CDR3 is TGTGCCATCAGTGAGGGGCAGTCCTACGAGCAGTACTTC. It encodes CAISEGQSYEQYF. The V call is TRBV10-3, the J call TRBJ2-7; D is uncertain. CDR1 is ENHRY and CDR2 is SYGVKD in the germline V gene. Trimming removed 2 bases at V and 1 base at J, with 6 bases between. CDR3 length equals 13 residues.

The rearrangement uses TRBV11-1 and TRBJ2-1; 7 bases are shared with TRBD2. The germline V gene encodes CDR1 SGHAT and CDR2 FQDESV (reference sequence). V gave up 5 bases and J gave up 1 base; unmatched junction bases: 8. The CDR3 spans 16 residues. CDR3 sequence reads: CASSPRPGGSYNEQFF. DNA of the CDR3: TGTGCCAGCAGCCCCCGACCGGGGGGATCCTACAATGAGCAGTTCTTC.

The CDR3 spells CASSLTISTEAFF. The CDR3 nucleotides read TGTGCCAGCAGCTTAACGATCAGCACTGAAGCTTTCTTT. The chain joins TRBV11-2 to TRBJ1-1; D remains unclear. V was pared by 2 bases and J by 4 bases, with 8 bases between. CDR3 length equals 13 residues. The germline V gene has CDR1 SGHAT and CDR2 FQNNGV.